This passage covers 9 T cell receptor beta chains from one sample sequenced in a study of blood T cell repertoires in COVID-19. Clones were read by immunoSEQ multiplex PCR, and TCRdb kept only the in-frame ones, dropping some. The data show 310,000 or so clones, with around 84% seen just once and less than 11% held by the top ten. Sequencing used PBMCs or T cells enriched from blood (not recorded which). The receptor source for this set is a woman under 30 who had recovered from COVID-19.

V gene TRBV13 combines with J gene TRBJ2-7, with 13 positions matching TRBD2. Germline V gene lookup returns CDR1 PRHDT and CDR2 FYEKMQ (reference sequence). There are 16 residues in the CDR3. The trim removed 5 bases at V and 4 bases at J, leaving 8 bases unmatched. CDR3 region: CASSRPLAGGPYEQYF. The DNA for the CDR3 is TGTGCCAGCAGCCGACCACTAGCGGGGGGGCCTTACGAGCAGTACTTC.

This sequence joins TRBV19 and TRBJ2-3; 10 bases fit TRBD2. This CDR3 is built from 17 residues. The germline V gene has CDR1 LNHDA and CDR2 SQIVND (reference sequence). The J segment lost 1 base and the V segment lost 7 bases, leaving 11 bases of the junction unmatched. The CDR3 DNA is TGTGCCAGTAAGGGGGATGGCGGGACTAGCGGCACAGATACGCAGTATTTT. Its translation: CASKGDGGTSGTDTQYF.

In this sample, this clone turned up a few times. The chain joins TRBV6-5 to TRBJ2-3, with D tentatively TRBD1 (6 bases). Germline assignment: CDR1 MNHEY and CDR2 SVGAGI. The CDR3 totals 13 residues. Between the trimmed V and J ends, which lost 6 bases and 7 bases, there was a span of 14 bases. In DNA, the CDR3 is TGTGCCAGCAGCAACACCGGGACACATACGCAGTATTTT. Residues: CASSNTGTHTQYF.

The chain combines TRBV5-5 with TRBJ1-4; D remains ambiguous. Between the trimmed V and J ends, which lost 7 bases and 4 bases, there was a span of 14 bases. The CDR3 length is 14 residues. Per germline, CDR1 SGHKS and CDR2 YYEKEE (reference sequence). The CDR3 spells CASSRAPDNEKLFF. As DNA, the CDR3 is TGTGCCAGCTCGAGAGCGCCAGATAATGAAAAACTGTTTTTT. The complete variable domain, with remaining parts taken from reference TRBV5-5 and TRBJ1-4, reads DAGVTQSPTHLIKTRGQQVTLRCSPISGHKSVSWYQQVLGQGPQFIFQYYEKEERGRGNFPDRFSARQFPNYSSELNVNALLLGDSALYLCASSRAPDNEKLFFGSGTQLSVL.

The sample holds one count of this clone. The J gene is TRBJ1-2, the V gene TRBV28; TRBD1 is a possible D gene (5 bases). This CDR3 spans 12 amino acids. Germline V CDR1 and CDR2: MDHEN, SYDVKM. Between the trimmed V and J ends, which lost 7 bases and 3 bases, there was a span of 9 bases. This CDR3 reads CASKGLDYGYTF. The CDR3 coding sequence is TGTGCCAGCAAGGGGCTAGACTATGGCTACACCTTC.

The chain carries TRBV7-9 and TRBJ2-2; tentative D call: TRBD2 (6 bases). The CDR3 covers 15 residues. From germline, CDR1 is SEHNR and CDR2 FQNEAQ (reference sequence). The V gene lost 7 bases and the J gene lost 2 bases, with 14 bases spanning the gap. The CDR3 loop reads CASILWGVNTGELFF. For the CDR3, the DNA is TGTGCCAGCATCCTTTGGGGGGTCAACACCGGGGAGCTGTTTTTT.

The V and J genes are TRBV2 and TRBJ1-1; 8 nucleotides agree with TRBD1. Germline CDR1 reads SNHLY; CDR2 reads FYNNEI. This CDR3 region has 14 residues. V shed 5 bases, J shed 1 base, and the junction held 3 bases outside the gene matches. CDR3 protein: CASSLDRANTEAFF. The DNA for the CDR3 is TGTGCCAGCAGTCTGGACAGGGCGAACACTGAAGCTTTCTTT.

On this clone: The sample has other DNA sequences that encode this CDR3 too. V and J are TRBV5-1 and TRBJ1-1; D possibly corresponds to TRBD1 (5 bases). The CDR3 has 14 residues. The V gene's germline CDR1 is SGHRS and CDR2 YFSETQ. V was clipped by 3 bases and J by 2 bases, with 11 bases between them. Here the CDR3 DNA reads TGCGCCAGCAGCTCTCAGGGTCCCAACACTGAAGCTTTCTTT. This gives the protein CASSSQGPNTEAFF.

The chain combines TRBV27 with TRBJ1-2; the D is unclear. From germline, CDR1 is MNHEY and CDR2 SMNVEV (reference sequence). Trimming removed 6 bases from V and 5 bases from J, with 13 bases in between. The CDR3 runs to 13 residues. DNA of the CDR3: TGTGCCAGCAGGAACGAGGGTCTGTATGGCTACACCTTC. This codes for CASRNEGLYGYTF.